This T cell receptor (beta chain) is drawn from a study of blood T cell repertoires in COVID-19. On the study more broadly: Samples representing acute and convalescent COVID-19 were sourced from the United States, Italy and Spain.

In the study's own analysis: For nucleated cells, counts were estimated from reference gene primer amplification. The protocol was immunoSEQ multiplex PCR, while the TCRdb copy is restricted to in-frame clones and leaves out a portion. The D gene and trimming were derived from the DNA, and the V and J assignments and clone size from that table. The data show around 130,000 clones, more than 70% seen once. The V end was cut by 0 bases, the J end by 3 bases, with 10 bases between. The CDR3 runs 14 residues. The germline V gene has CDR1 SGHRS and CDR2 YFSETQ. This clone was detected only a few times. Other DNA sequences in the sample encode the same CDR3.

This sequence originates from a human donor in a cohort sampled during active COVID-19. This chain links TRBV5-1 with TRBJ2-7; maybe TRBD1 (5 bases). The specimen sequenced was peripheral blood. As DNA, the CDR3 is TGCGCCAGCAGCTTGGATGATCAGGGCTACGAGCAGTACTTC. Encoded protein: CASSLDDQGYEQYF.